What follows is one T cell receptor beta chain and its context. Its antigen is not identified. PCR used 60 Vbeta primers and 13 Jbeta primers. The authors' processing: Later work found approximately 87 million unique TCR beta chains, with 9.5 million to 11 million shared. The assay was immunoSEQ multiplex PCR, and TCRdb's table has in-frame clones only and misses some. V and J calls and clone size are those listed in that table; D and trimming were worked out from the DNA. The sample lists 150,000 or so clones, roughly 80% occurring once. These data are taken from a study of cytomegalovirus exposure and HLA in healthy donors. The CDR3 has 14 amino acids. Germline values: CDR1 SNHLY, CDR2 FYNNEI. Overall study results and limits: Sequencing depth across donors, presence/absence analyses assumed, was roughly uniform. The study labeled around 160 TCR beta chains cytomegalovirus-associated. CMV serostatus was the sole immune exposure data available.

This sequence originates from a middle-aged man in good health and CMV-seropositive. Source material: PBMCs. V is TRBV2 and J is TRBJ2-5, with 10 bases lining up with TRBD2. The J call may be wrong; the DNA end is better matched by TRBJ2-7. The CDR3 DNA follows: TGTGCCAGCAAAACACTAGCGGGATCGTACGAGCAGTACTTC. Translating it yields CASKTLAGSYEQYF.